These 30 T cell receptor beta chains were all obtained from the same sample, sequenced in a study of cytomegalovirus exposure and HLA in healthy donors. A multiplex PCR was run with 60 Vbeta primers and 13 Jbeta primers. Here immunoSEQ multiplex PCR was the method, and the copy in TCRdb shows in-frame clones only, minus some. The table lists some 130,000 clones, approximately 79% of them singletons. The sequenced sample was PBMCs. Receptor source: a man aged 40-50 years in good health and CMV-seropositive.

The gene calls are TRBV18 and TRBJ1-6; unclear D gene. Trimming stripped 2 bases from V and 8 bases from J, with 13 bases between. The CDR3 runs to 15 residues. Germline-derived CDR1 and CDR2 are KGHSH and LQKENI. Written as DNA, the CDR3 is TGTGCCAGCTCACCAACGGAGAGTGGAGATTCACCCCTCCACTTT. Protein product: CASSPTESGDSPLHF.

J is TRBJ1-1 and V is TRBV18, with 9 bases fitting TRBD1. The V and J ends lost 0 bases and 1 base, in that order; junction bases with no gene match: 15. From germline, CDR1 is KGHSH and CDR2 LQKENI. CDR3 length: 20 residues. The CDR3 spells CASSPPITGGLDGWNTEAFF. The CDR3 DNA sequence: TGTGCCAGCTCACCACCTATTACAGGGGGCTTGGACGGTTGGAACACTGAAGCTTTCTTT.

The chain uses TRBV28 and TRBJ1-2; 12 bases are shared with TRBD1. The V gene's germline CDR1 is MDHEN and CDR2 SYDVKM. The CDR3 runs 15 residues. V shed 8 bases, J shed 6 bases, and the junction held 10 bases outside the gene matches. CDR3 nucleotides: TGTGCCAGCCGCTTTCCGGGACAGGGGGCTGATGGCTACACCTTC. It is translated as CASRFPGQGADGYTF.

The chain carries TRBV30 and TRBJ1-4, with D possibly TRBD1 on 5 matching bases. The CDR3 length is 13 residues. From germline, CDR1 is GTSNPN and CDR2 SVGIG (reference sequence). Trimming pared 2 bases from V and 8 bases from J, leaving 12 bases between. CDR3 nucleotide sequence: TGTGCCTGGAGTATAAGGGGCGGCGAAAAACTGTTTTTT. As protein: CAWSIRGGEKLFF.

The CDR3 loop is CASSLEHTGELFF. The CDR3 nucleotides read TGTGCCAGCAGCTTAGAGCACACCGGGGAGCTGTTTTTT. This rearrangement joins TRBV7-7 to TRBJ2-2; D not certain. The germline V gene encodes CDR1 SSHAT and CDR2 FNYEAQ (reference sequence). The ends were cut back, 1 base at V and 3 bases at J, with 3 bases in the middle. This CDR3 has 13 residues.

Points on this clone: The junction shows a germline mismatch at one end, possibly a read error. The V and J genes are TRBV6-4 and TRBJ2-1; 9 nucleotides agree with TRBD2. The CDR3 length is 15 residues. Germline CDR1 MRHNA, CDR2 SNTAGT. The CDR3 region is CASSDTSGSSNEQFF. The CDR3 region has the DNA TGTGCCAGCAGTGACACTAGCGGGTCCTCCAATGAGCAGTTCTTC.

The genes are TRBV18 and TRBJ2-5, with TRBD1 matching 8 bases. The germline V gene has CDR1 KGHSH and CDR2 LQKENI. This CDR3 is built from 15 residues. J was trimmed by 5 bases and V by 3 bases; bases with no gene match: 8. The CDR3 protein is CASSPSRGLGETQYF. The CDR3 DNA is TGTGCCAGCTCACCCTCCAGGGGGCTTGGTGAGACCCAGTACTTC.

The chain is built from TRBV7-8 and TRBJ2-7, with D perhaps TRBD2 (5 bases). CDR3 length: 15 residues. Germline values: CDR1 SGHVS, CDR2 FQNEAQ. V lost 1 base to trimming and J lost 5 bases, with 15 bases between them. CDR3 DNA sequence: TGTGCCAGCAGCTTAGTACTTGGTCGGGGAGACGAGCAGTACTTC. Translating gives CASSLVLGRGDEQYF.

Of note for this clone: This specimen includes other DNA sequences encoding the same CDR3. The chain joins TRBV7-9 to TRBJ1-3; maybe TRBD1 (5 bases). The CDR3 runs to 16 residues. Germline CDR1 is SEHNR and CDR2 is FQNEAQ (reference sequence). V dropped 6 bases and J dropped 0 bases, with 15 bases sitting between them. CDR3 bases: TGTGCCAGCAGTCCTACAGGTATTCACTCTGGAAACACCATATATTTT. Encoded protein: CASSPTGIHSGNTIYF. Looking up the rest from reference TRBV7-9 and TRBJ1-3 gives the full variable domain: DTGVSQNPRHKITKRGQNVTFRCDPISEHNRLYWYRQTLGQGPEFLTYFQNEAQLEKSRLLSDRFSAERPKGSFSTLEIQRTEQGDSAMYLCASSPTGIHSGNTIYFGEGSWLTVV.

The chain combines TRBV25-1 with TRBJ2-7, with D perhaps matching TRBD2 (6 bases). This CDR3 region has 14 residues. Germline loops: CDR1 MGHDK, CDR2 SYGVNS. V lost 1 base and J lost 4, with 11 bases in between. The CDR3 sequence: CASSEFGGMYEQYF. In DNA form, the CDR3 reads TGTGCCAGCAGTGAATTCGGCGGGATGTACGAGCAGTACTTC.

This clone was seen once. The rearrangement uses TRBV19 and TRBJ2-1; 9 nucleotides agree with TRBD1. The CDR3 runs 15 residues. The germline gives CDR1 LNHDA, CDR2 SQIVND (reference sequence). Losses at the gene ends were 3 bases for V and 7 bases for J; bases not matched to a gene: 7. Written as DNA, the CDR3 is TGTGCCAGTAGTATTCTACAGGGGGCGAGGAATGAGCAGTTCTTC. Protein: CASSILQGARNEQFF.

The CDR3 spells CASSGDRTGSYEQYF. The CDR3 coding sequence is TGTGCCAGTAGTGGGGACCGGACAGGGTCCTACGAGCAGTACTTC. The V call is TRBV19, the J call TRBJ2-7, with 8 bases fitting TRBD1. Germline CDR1 reads LNHDA; CDR2 reads SQIVND (reference sequence). The V and J ends lost 5 bases and 1 base, in that order; junction bases with no gene match: 7. CDR3 length: 15 residues.

This chain connects TRBV7-9 to TRBJ1-1; unclear D gene. CDR3 length: 14 residues. Trimming took off 5 bases at V and 3 bases at J, with 13 bases between the two ends. Germline V CDR1 and CDR2: SEHNR, FQNEAQ (reference sequence). DNA for the CDR3: TGTGCCAGCAGCAACCAGGATTATTACACTGAAGCTTTCTTT. This codes for CASSNQDYYTEAFF.

This clone was seen a handful of times. At one end the junction does not follow the germline gene, possibly because of a read error. This rearrangement joins TRBV7-7 to TRBJ1-4; TRBD1 might be the D (6 bases). Germline V gene lookup returns CDR1 SSHAT and CDR2 FNYEAQ (reference sequence). The CDR3 spans 14 residues. The CDR3 nucleotides read TGTGCTAGCAGCTTAGACAGGACAGCGGAAAAACTGTTTTTT. Its protein is CASSLDRTAEKLFF.

The chain has TRBV7-2 and TRBJ2-1; weak D call: TRBD2 (5 bases). Germline CDR1 SGHTA, CDR2 FQGNSA. The CDR3 is 15 amino acids. Trimming pared 2 bases from V and 8 bases from J, leaving 16 bases between. The CDR3 sequence: CASSLRAGHLDEQFF. The CDR3 DNA sequence: TGTGCCAGCAGCTTAAGGGCGGGCCACTTAGATGAGCAGTTCTTC.

The gene calls are TRBV4-2 and TRBJ2-3; 11 nucleotides match TRBD1. V shed 0 bases and J 4 bases; nucleotides not matched to a gene: 3. The CDR3 sequence is 16 residues long. The germline V gene has CDR1 LGHNA and CDR2 YNFKEQ. CDR3 DNA: TGTGCCAGCAGCCAAGATAGGGGACAGGGGGCAGATACGCAGTATTTT. It specifies CASSQDRGQGADTQYF.

The chain combines TRBV6-1 with TRBJ2-7, with a tentative D call TRBD1 (5 bases). V was pared by 7 bases and J by 3 bases, with 10 bases between. From germline, CDR1 is MNHNS and CDR2 SASEGT. The CDR3 runs 12 residues. This chain's CDR3 is CASTNRGYEQYF. CDR3 nucleotides: TGTGCCAGCACAAATAGGGGCTACGAGCAGTACTTC.

As for this clone: Sequence at one end of the junction differs from germline and may be a read error. Different DNA sequences within this sample yield the same CDR3. This sequence joins TRBV5-1 and TRBJ1-1; D might be TRBD1 (6 bases). The germline V gene encodes CDR1 SGHRS and CDR2 YFSETQ. The length of the CDR3 is 13 residues. The CDR3 reads CASSLSGGAEAFF. Written as DNA, the CDR3 is TGCGCCAGCAGTTTAAGCGGGGGGGCCGAAGCCTTCTTT. Full variable domain (rest looked up from reference TRBV5-1 and TRBJ1-1): KAGVTQTPRYLIKTRGQQVTLSCSPISGHRSVSWYQQTPGQGLQFLFEYFSETQRNKGNFPGRFSGRQFSNSRSEMNVSTLELGDSALYLCASSLSGGAEAFFGQGTRLTVV.

Concerning this clone: At one end, the junction sequence differs from germline, possibly due to a read error. This chain uses TRBV9 with TRBJ2-1, with TRBD2 matching over 11 bases. This CDR3 is built from 18 residues. Per germline, CDR1 SGDLS and CDR2 YYNGEE. The CDR3 DNA reads as TGTGCCAGCAACGTAGGGTTAGCGGGAGGGCCCGTTTACAATGAGCAGTTCTTC. Its translation: CASNVGLAGGPVYNEQFF.

V usage is TRBV7-4 and J usage is TRBJ2-1; 9 positions match TRBD2. Germline V CDR1 and CDR2: SGHVT, SQSDAQ. This CDR3 contains 16 residues. J was trimmed by 8 bases and V by 5 bases; bases with no gene match: 13. This chain's CDR3 is CASSRAPGLARHEQFF. CDR3 DNA sequence: TGTGCCAGCAGCCGCGCCCCCGGACTAGCGAGGCATGAGCAGTTCTTC.

CDR3 nucleotides: TGTGCCAGCAAGGGACAGAATAGCAATCAGCCCCAGCATTTT. Encoded protein: CASKGQNSNQPQHF. The V gene is TRBV27, the J gene TRBJ1-5; 7 bases agree with TRBD1. The CDR3 spans 14 residues. Per the germline V gene, CDR1 is MNHEY and CDR2 is SMNVEV (reference sequence). V was pared by 7 bases and J by 0 bases, with 3 bases of the junction left unmatched.

The chain is built from TRBV30 and TRBJ2-7; no reliable D call. CDR1 GTSNPN and CDR2 SVGIG come from the germline V gene (reference sequence). This CDR3 contains 12 residues. V shed 0 bases and J shed 5 bases, with 8 bases lying between them. CDR3 sequence: CAWSVQRDEQYF. The CDR3 DNA reads TGTGCCTGGAGTGTGCAGCGTGACGAGCAGTACTTC.

The gene calls are TRBV4-1 and TRBJ2-7; 11 bases align to TRBD2. V shed 2 bases, J shed 2 bases, and the junction held 5 bases outside the gene matches. Looked up from germline, CDR1 is MGHRA and CDR2 is YSYEKL. The CDR3 covers 16 residues. The CDR3 is CASSQTSGRGTYEQYF. In nucleotides, the CDR3 is TGCGCCAGCAGCCAAACTAGCGGGAGAGGAACCTACGAGCAGTACTTC.

This clone was observed a handful of times. The V and J genes are TRBV5-4 and TRBJ1-4, with TRBD1 as a possible D gene (5 bases). Trimming cost V 3 bases and J 4 bases, with 10 bases left between them. This CDR3 contains 14 residues. Germline values: CDR1 SGHNT, CDR2 YYREEE (reference sequence). CDR3: CASSYTGVNEKLFF. CDR3 in DNA: TGTGCCAGCAGCTATACGGGGGTTAATGAAAAACTGTTTTTT. The variable domain in full, with the rest retrieved from reference TRBV5-4 and TRBJ1-4, is ETGVTQSPTHLIKTRGQQVTLRCSSQSGHNTVSWYQQALGQGPQFIFQYYREEENGRGNFPPRFSGLQFPNYSSELNVNALELDDSALYLCASSYTGVNEKLFFGSGTQLSVL.

The chain joins TRBV27 to TRBJ1-6; D remains unclear. V was shortened by 4 bases and J by 0 bases, with 7 bases between the two germline ends. There are 15 residues in the CDR3. Germline CDR1 is MNHEY and CDR2 is SMNVEV (reference sequence). The CDR3 nucleotides are TGTGCCAGCAGTTCGTGGAGCTCCTATAATTCACCCCTCCACTTT. Its protein is CASSSWSSYNSPLHF.

The V gene is TRBV6-1, the J gene TRBJ1-5, with a possible D match to TRBD1 (6 bases). Germline lookup yields CDR1 MNHNS and CDR2 SASEGT. Trimming removed 7 bases at V and 7 bases at J, with 20 bases between. The CDR3 is 15 residues long. The CDR3 coding sequence is TGTGCCAGCAATTTCCGAGGGGGGGATCGACAGCCCCAGCATTTT. It translates to CASNFRGGDRQPQHF.

This clone was counted a few times. The chain links TRBV5-4 to TRBJ1-5, with 8 bases lining up with TRBD1. CDR3 length: 15 amino acids. V was pared by 0 bases and J by 4 bases, with 3 bases of the junction left unmatched. CDR1 and CDR2 (germline): SGHNT, YYREEE (reference sequence). The CDR3 is CASSLGTGGNQPQHF. CDR3 nucleotide sequence: TGTGCCAGCAGCTTGGGAACAGGGGGTAATCAGCCCCAGCATTTT. The whole variable domain, filled in from reference TRBV5-4 and TRBJ1-5, reads ETGVTQSPTHLIKTRGQQVTLRCSSQSGHNTVSWYQQALGQGPQFIFQYYREEENGRGNFPPRFSGLQFPNYSSELNVNALELDDSALYLCASSLGTGGNQPQHFGDGTRLSIL.

This clone was picked up a small number of times. V is TRBV14 and J is TRBJ2-1; 9 bases are a match to TRBD1. From germline, CDR1 is SGHDN and CDR2 FVKESK. The CDR3 is made up of 14 amino acids. J lost 8 bases, V lost 8 bases, and 10 bases had no gene match. CDR3 in amino acids: CASDGRDRDYEQFF. CDR3 bases: TGTGCCAGCGATGGGAGGGACAGGGATTATGAGCAGTTCTTC.

The chain employs TRBV18 and TRBJ2-5; 10 bases are shared with TRBD1. This CDR3 has 14 residues. Unmatched junction bases numbered 8, after V lost 3 bases and J lost 10 bases. Germline loops: CDR1 KGHSH, CDR2 LQKENI. The chain's CDR3 is CASSPLETGGIQYF. The CDR3 region has the DNA TGTGCCAGCTCACCCCTGGAGACAGGGGGCATCCAGTACTTC.

The rearrangement links TRBV19 to TRBJ1-5, with 7 nucleotides matching TRBD1. V dropped 6 bases and J dropped 9; count of bases not matched to a gene: 11. The CDR3 contains 14 residues. Germline CDR1 and CDR2: LNHDA and SQIVND (reference sequence). The CDR3 reads CASSARTGVMPQHF. CDR3 nucleotides: TGTGCCAGTAGCGCTCGGACAGGCGTTATGCCCCAGCATTTT. The full variable domain, rest sourced from reference TRBV19 and TRBJ1-5, is DGGITQSPKYLFRKEGQNVTLSCEQNLNHDAMYWYRQDPGQGLRLIYYSQIVNDFQKGDIAEGYSVSREKKESFPLTVTSAQKNPTAFYLCASSARTGVMPQHFGDGTRLSIL.